Each of the 9 T cell receptor beta chains below was sequenced from the same sample in a study of blood T cell repertoires in COVID-19. Profiled with immunoSEQ multiplex PCR; TCRdb holds only in-frame clones, not every one. This table has some 330,000 clones, 85% to 90% appearing once. What was sequenced was peripheral blood. The receptors were sampled from a young woman with COVID-19, enrolled during active disease.

This sequence joins TRBV2 and TRBJ2-1; D uncertain. This CDR3 is 14 amino acids long. Germline CDR1 SNHLY, CDR2 FYNNEI. V lost 4 bases, J lost 7 bases, and 14 bases lay in between. The CDR3 region is CASSATLLVNEQFF. The CDR3 DNA reads as TGTGCCAGCAGTGCTACTCTGTTGGTAAATGAGCAGTTCTTC.

The chain links TRBV12-3 or TRBV12-4 to TRBJ2-1; possibly TRBD1 for D (6 bases). The CDR3 contains 12 residues. Trimming removed 8 bases from V and 8 bases from J, with 13 bases in between. This CDR3 is CASGGWGDEQFF. In DNA form, the CDR3 reads TGTGCCAGCGGGGGCTGGGGCGATGAGCAGTTCTTC.

The V gene is TRBV9, the J gene TRBJ2-2; D remains ambiguous. The CDR3 length is 15 residues. V was shortened by 1 base and J by 1 base, with 8 bases between the two germline ends. From germline, CDR1 is SGDLS and CDR2 YYNGEE. The CDR3 sequence is CASSVRPGNTGELFF. CDR3 in DNA: TGTGCCAGCAGCGTACGTCCGGGGAACACCGGGGAGCTGTTTTTT.

This chain uses TRBV5-1 with TRBJ2-3; 11 nucleotides agree with TRBD2. This CDR3 contains 16 residues. Germline CDR1 SGHRS, CDR2 YFSETQ. The ends lost 3 bases at V and 2 bases at J; junction bases unmatched: 5. The CDR3 protein is CASSSRLAGFTDTQYF. The CDR3 bases are TGCGCCAGCAGCTCAAGACTAGCGGGGTTCACAGATACGCAGTATTTT.

The chain links TRBV4-1 to TRBJ1-2, with unresolved D. Trimming cost V 2 bases and J 0 bases, with 10 bases left between them. The CDR3 runs 15 residues. Per germline, CDR1 MGHRA and CDR2 YSYEKL. CDR3 DNA: TGCGCCAGCAGCCAAACAAGGACTCCTAACTATGGCTACACCTTC. This gives the protein CASSQTRTPNYGYTF.

Here the CDR3 reads CASSQDWLDSGELFF. CDR3 nucleotides: TGCGCCAGCAGCCAAGATTGGCTAGACTCCGGGGAGCTGTTTTTT. The V and J genes are TRBV4-3 and TRBJ2-2; D gene unclear. The V end was cut by 0 bases, the J end by 6 bases, with 11 bases between. CDR1 and CDR2 (germline): LGHNA, YSLEER. The CDR3 covers 15 residues.

The chain has TRBV9 and TRBJ2-2; TRBD1 might be the D (5 bases). Germline V lookup: CDR1 SGDLS, CDR2 YYNGEE. The CDR3 runs to 12 residues. Trimming pared 5 bases from V and 5 bases from J, leaving 7 bases between. The CDR3 is CASRGETGELFF. CDR3 bases: TGTGCCAGCAGAGGGGAAACCGGGGAGCTGTTTTTT.

This chain links TRBV2 with TRBJ2-7, with TRBD2 identical over 15 bases. Trimming cost V 4 bases and J 2 bases; bases outside gene matches: 12. CDR3 length: 19 amino acids. In germline, CDR1 is SNHLY, CDR2 FYNNEI. The CDR3 DNA reads as TGTGCCAGCAGTGGCCGTCCGGGACTAGCGGGGGGATTAACCTACGAGCAGTACTTC. This translates into CASSGRPGLAGGLTYEQYF.

This sequence joins TRBV5-6 and TRBJ2-5; 8 bases are shared with TRBD1. Germline loops: CDR1 SGHDT, CDR2 YYEEEE. V lost 4 bases, J lost 5 bases, and 4 bases stayed unmatched. This CDR3 region has 13 residues. CDR3 region: CASSTTGGETQYF. DNA for the CDR3: TGTGCCAGCAGCACAACAGGGGGGGAGACCCAGTACTTC.